Following are 9 T cell receptor beta chains from one sample sequenced in a study of cytomegalovirus exposure and HLA in healthy donors. PCR amplification relied on 60 Vbeta primers (plus 13 Jbeta primers). This table comes from immunoSEQ multiplex PCR, and its TCRdb copy is limited to in-frame clones, with some not included. This table holds about 140,000 clones, roughly 83% found once. Material for sequencing was PBMCs. Receptor source: a female donor in good health and CMV-seronegative.

The CDR3 nucleotides read TGTGCCAGCAGCGAATTCGGGACACTTCTTCCCTATGGCTACACCTTC. This translates into CASSEFGTLLPYGYTF. The V and J genes are TRBV9 and TRBJ1-2; D possibly corresponds to TRBD1 (6 bases). CDR1 and CDR2 from the germline V gene are SGDLS and YYNGEE. There are 16 residues in the CDR3. Trimming left V 3 bases short and J 4 bases short, with 19 bases between.

The chain is built from TRBV6-6 and TRBJ1-5, with 8 bases identical to TRBD1. Germline trimming cut 2 bases from V and 7 bases from J; bases unmatched to any gene: 7. The germline V gene has CDR1 MNHNY and CDR2 SVGAGI (reference sequence). CDR3 length equals 15 residues. This CDR3 reads CASSYGRGREQPQHF. Here the CDR3 DNA reads TGTGCCAGCAGTTACGGCAGGGGGCGAGAGCAGCCCCAGCATTTT.

A few counts support this clone. The CDR3, as DNA: TGTGCCAGCAGCTCCCACGCTGGGGCGGTTCTCTACGAGCAGTACTTC. Translated: CASSSHAGAVLYEQYF. The rearrangement uses TRBV7-2 and TRBJ2-7; possibly TRBD1 for D (5 bases). The CDR3 loop spans 16 amino acids. Trimming left V 4 bases short and J 3 bases short, with 19 bases between. Germline-derived CDR1 and CDR2 are SGHTA and FQGNSA.

The gene calls are TRBV18 and TRBJ2-7; 7 bases are a match to TRBD1. The CDR3 consists of 14 residues. V lost 3 bases and J lost 0; bases outside the gene matches: 2. Germline-derived CDR1 and CDR2 are KGHSH and LQKENI. The CDR3 loop reads CASSPAGGSYEQYF. The CDR3 region has the DNA TGTGCCAGCTCACCGGCAGGGGGCTCCTACGAGCAGTACTTC.

The chain recombines TRBV2 with TRBJ1-6; D may be TRBD1 (6 bases). The germline V gene encodes CDR1 SNHLY and CDR2 FYNNEI. This CDR3 region has 15 residues. Deletions cut 8 bases from V and 1 base from J, with 12 bases between. For the CDR3, the DNA is TGTGCCAGCGGGGGAGGGGGTTCCTATAATTCACCCCTCCACTTT. Amino acid sequence: CASGGGGSYNSPLHF.

The chain recombines TRBV30 with TRBJ2-2; D perhaps matches TRBD2 (6 bases). The CDR3 is 14 residues long. CDR1 is GTSNPN, CDR2 SVGIG, per germline (reference sequence). The CDR3 DNA is TGTGCTCTGGGGTGGGGGGCGAACACCGGGGAGCTGTTTTTT. It translates to CALGWGANTGELFF. Based on the CDR3 plus reference TRBV30 and TRBJ2-2, the full variable domain is SQTIHQWPATLVQPVGSPLSLECTVEGTSNPNLYWYRQAAGRGLQLLFYSVGIGQISSEVPQNLSASRPQDRQFILSSKKLLLSDSGFYLCALGWGANTGELFFGEGSRLTVL.

The chain carries TRBV7-6 and TRBJ2-5; TRBD2 matches 7 bases. The J segment lost 2 bases and the V segment lost 0 bases, leaving 0 bases of the junction unmatched. Germline values: CDR1 SGHVS, CDR2 FNYEAQ. This CDR3 region has 14 residues. CDR3 DNA: TGTGCCAGCAGCTTAGCGGGGGGGCAAGAGACCCAGTACTTC. It specifies CASSLAGGQETQYF. The whole variable domain, remainder taken from reference TRBV7-6 and TRBJ2-5, is GAGVSQSPRYKVTKRGQDVALRCDPISGHVSLYWYRQALGQGPEFLTYFNYEAQQDKSGLPNDRFSAERPEGSISTLTIQRTEQRDSAMYRCASSLAGGQETQYFGPGTRLLVL.

This clone has more than one count but fewer than ten. The chain is built from TRBV4-3 and TRBJ2-3; unclear D gene. The germline V gene has CDR1 LGHNA and CDR2 YSLEER. The germline V and J ends were trimmed by 0 bases and 1 base, with 5 bases remaining between them. The CDR3 length is 14 residues. In DNA, the CDR3 is TGCGCCAGCAGCCAAGACTACCGCACAGATACGCAGTATTTT. Translating gives CASSQDYRTDTQYF.

The chain uses TRBV6-5 and TRBJ2-2; TRBD1 matches at 7 bases. The trim removed 5 bases at V and 6 bases at J, leaving 6 bases unmatched. The CDR3 covers 14 residues. Germline lookup yields CDR1 MNHEY and CDR2 SVGAGI. CDR3 sequence: CASSRDSTPGELFF. In DNA form, the CDR3 reads TGTGCCAGCAGTCGGGACAGTACTCCCGGGGAGCTGTTTTTT.